This T cell receptor beta chain was profiled in a study of control samples from healthy donors and cancer patients. The data were produced by immunoSEQ multiplex PCR, yet TCRdb's version contains in-frame clones alone and is incomplete. Seen here are about 150,000 clones, 94% observed once, and the top ten hold approximately 6%. V gave up 5 bases and J gave up 3 bases, with 21 bases separating them. The germline gives CDR1 SGHTA, CDR2 FQGNSA. The CDR3 spans 17 residues. The clonotype originates from a man aged 35 to 55 in good health. The sample consisted of blood. The genes are TRBV7-2 and TRBJ2-3; D is possibly TRBD2 (6 bases). In nucleotides, the CDR3 is TGTGCCAGCAGCCTGCGGGGCGGGGTGATCATTACAGATACGCAGTATTTT. Residues: CASSLRGGVIITDTQYF.